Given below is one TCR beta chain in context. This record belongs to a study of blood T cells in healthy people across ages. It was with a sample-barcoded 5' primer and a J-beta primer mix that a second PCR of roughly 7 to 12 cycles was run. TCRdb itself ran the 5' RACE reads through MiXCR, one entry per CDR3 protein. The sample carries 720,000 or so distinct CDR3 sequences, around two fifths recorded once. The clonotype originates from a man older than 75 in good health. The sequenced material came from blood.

The CDR3 region is CASQAGRGDHNEQFF. The DNA for the CDR3 is TGTGCCAGCCAAGCAGGGCGGGGGGACCACAATGAGCAGTTCTTC. This chain uses TRBV2 with TRBJ2-1; 8 bases are shared with TRBD2. V was pared by 8 bases and J by 5 bases, with 11 bases of the junction left unmatched. CDR3 length: 15 amino acids. Germline CDR1 and CDR2: SNHLY and FYNNEI.